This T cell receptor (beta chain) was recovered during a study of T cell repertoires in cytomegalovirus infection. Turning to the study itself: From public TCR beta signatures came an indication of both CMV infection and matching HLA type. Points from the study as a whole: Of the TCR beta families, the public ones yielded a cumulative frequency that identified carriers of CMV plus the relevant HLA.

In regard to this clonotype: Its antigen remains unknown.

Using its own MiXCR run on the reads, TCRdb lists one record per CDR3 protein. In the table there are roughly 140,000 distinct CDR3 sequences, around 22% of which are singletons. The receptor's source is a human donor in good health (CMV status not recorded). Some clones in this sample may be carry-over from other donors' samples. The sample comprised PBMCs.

For the CDR3, the DNA is TGTGCCAGCAGTTTTCCGCAGGGGGGAATCCAGCCCCAGCATTTT. This translates into CASSFPQGGIQPQHF. The chain couples TRBV28 to TRBJ1-5; TRBD1 aligns across 7 bases. Germline CDR1 reads MDHEN; CDR2 reads SYDVKM. The CDR3 is 15 amino acids. The V and J ends lost 3 bases and 7 bases, in that order; junction bases with no gene match: 9.